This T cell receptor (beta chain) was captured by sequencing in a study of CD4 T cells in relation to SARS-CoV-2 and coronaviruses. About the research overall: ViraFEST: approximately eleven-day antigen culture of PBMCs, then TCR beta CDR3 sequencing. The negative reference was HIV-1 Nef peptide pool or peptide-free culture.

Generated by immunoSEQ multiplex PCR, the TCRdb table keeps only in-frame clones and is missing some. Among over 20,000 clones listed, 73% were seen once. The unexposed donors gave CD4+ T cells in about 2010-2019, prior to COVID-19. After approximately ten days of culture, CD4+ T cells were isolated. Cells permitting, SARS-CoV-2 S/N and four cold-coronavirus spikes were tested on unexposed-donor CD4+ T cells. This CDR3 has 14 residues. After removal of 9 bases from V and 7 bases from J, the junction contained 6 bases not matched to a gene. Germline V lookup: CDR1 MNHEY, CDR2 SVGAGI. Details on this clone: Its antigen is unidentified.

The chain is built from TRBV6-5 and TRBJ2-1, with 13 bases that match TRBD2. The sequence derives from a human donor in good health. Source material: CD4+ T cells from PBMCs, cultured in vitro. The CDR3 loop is CASFTSGRGNEQFF. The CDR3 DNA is TGTGCCAGTTTCACTAGCGGGAGGGGTAATGAGCAGTTCTTC.